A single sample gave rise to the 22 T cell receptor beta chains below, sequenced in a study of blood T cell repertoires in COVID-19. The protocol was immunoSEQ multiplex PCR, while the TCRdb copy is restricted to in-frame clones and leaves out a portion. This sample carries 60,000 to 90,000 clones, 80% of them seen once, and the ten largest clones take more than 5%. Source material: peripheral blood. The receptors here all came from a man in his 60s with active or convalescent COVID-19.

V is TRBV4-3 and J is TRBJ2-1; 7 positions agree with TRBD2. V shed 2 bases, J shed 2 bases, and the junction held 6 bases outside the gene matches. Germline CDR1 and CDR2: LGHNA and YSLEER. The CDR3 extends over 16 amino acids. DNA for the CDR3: TGCGCCAGCAGCCAATCGACCGGGACTACCTACAATGAGCAGTTCTTC. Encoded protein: CASSQSTGTTYNEQFF.

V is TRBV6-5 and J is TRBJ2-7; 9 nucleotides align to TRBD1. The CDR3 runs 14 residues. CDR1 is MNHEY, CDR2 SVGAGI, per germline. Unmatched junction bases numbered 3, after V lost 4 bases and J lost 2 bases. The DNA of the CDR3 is TGTGCCAGCAGTTCGGACAGGGGAACCTACGAGCAGTACTTC. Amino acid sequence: CASSSDRGTYEQYF.

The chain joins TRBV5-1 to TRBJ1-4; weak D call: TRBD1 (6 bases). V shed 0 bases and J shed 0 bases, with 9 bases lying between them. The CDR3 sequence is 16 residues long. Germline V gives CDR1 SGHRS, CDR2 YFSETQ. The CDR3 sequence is CASSLGTASTNEKLFF. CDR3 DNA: TGCGCCAGCAGCTTGGGGACAGCATCAACTAATGAAAAACTGTTTTTT.

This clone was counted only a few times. CDR3 in amino acids: CASSLRPAANSPLHF. The DNA of the CDR3 is TGTGCCAGCAGCTTAAGACCAGCGGCTAATTCACCCCTCCACTTT. The J gene is TRBJ1-6, the V gene TRBV7-9; D remains unclear. The CDR3 covers 15 residues. Germline lookup yields CDR1 SEHNR and CDR2 FQNEAQ (reference sequence). The V and J ends lost 2 bases and 6 bases respectively, with 11 bases between them.

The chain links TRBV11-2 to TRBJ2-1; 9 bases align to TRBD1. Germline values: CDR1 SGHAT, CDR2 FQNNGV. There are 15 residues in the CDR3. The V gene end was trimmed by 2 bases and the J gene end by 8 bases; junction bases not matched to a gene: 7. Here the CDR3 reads CASSLMGQGFDEQFF. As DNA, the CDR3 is TGTGCCAGCAGCTTAATGGGACAGGGTTTCGATGAGCAGTTCTTC.

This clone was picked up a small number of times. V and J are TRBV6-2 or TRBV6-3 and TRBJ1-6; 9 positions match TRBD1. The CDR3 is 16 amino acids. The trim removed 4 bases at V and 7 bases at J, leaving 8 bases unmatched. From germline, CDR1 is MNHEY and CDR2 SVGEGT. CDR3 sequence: CASSFPPGTGNSPLHF. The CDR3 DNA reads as TGTGCCAGCAGTTTCCCCCCCGGGACAGGGAATTCACCCCTCCACTTT.

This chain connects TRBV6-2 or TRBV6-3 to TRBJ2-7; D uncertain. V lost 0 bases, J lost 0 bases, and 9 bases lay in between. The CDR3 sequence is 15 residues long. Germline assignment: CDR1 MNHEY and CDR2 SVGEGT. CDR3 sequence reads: CASSYSSGSSYEQYF. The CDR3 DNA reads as TGTGCCAGCAGTTACTCGTCAGGAAGCTCCTACGAGCAGTACTTC.

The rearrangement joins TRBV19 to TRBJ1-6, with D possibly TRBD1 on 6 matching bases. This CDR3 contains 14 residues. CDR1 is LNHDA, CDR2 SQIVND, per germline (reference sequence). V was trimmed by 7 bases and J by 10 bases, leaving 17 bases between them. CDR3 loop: CASTLQGRSSPLHF. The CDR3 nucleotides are TGTGCCAGTACCCTCCAGGGGAGAAGCTCACCCCTCCACTTT.

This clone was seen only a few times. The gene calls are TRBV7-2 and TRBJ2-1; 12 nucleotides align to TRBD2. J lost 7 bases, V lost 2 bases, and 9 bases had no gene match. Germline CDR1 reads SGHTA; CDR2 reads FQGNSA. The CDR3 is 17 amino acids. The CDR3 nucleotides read TGTGCCAGCAGCTTAACCCGACTAGCGGGGGCCAGGAATGAGCAGTTCTTC. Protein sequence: CASSLTRLAGARNEQFF.

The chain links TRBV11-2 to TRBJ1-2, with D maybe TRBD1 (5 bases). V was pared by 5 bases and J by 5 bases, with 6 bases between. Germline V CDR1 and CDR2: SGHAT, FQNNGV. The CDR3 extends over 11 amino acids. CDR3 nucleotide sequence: TGTGCCAGCAGCCCAGGGTATGGCTACACCTTC. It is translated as CASSPGYGYTF.

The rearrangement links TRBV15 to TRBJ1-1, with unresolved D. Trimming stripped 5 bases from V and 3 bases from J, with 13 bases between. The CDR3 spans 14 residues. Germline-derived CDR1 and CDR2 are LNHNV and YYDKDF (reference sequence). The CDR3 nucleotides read TGTGCCACCAGCCCGTCAGGAGGTTACACTGAAGCTTTCTTT. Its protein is CATSPSGGYTEAFF.

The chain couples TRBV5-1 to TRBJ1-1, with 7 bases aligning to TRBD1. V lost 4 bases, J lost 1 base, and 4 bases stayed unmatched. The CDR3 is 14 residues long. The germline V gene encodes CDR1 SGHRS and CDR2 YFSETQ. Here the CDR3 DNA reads TGCGCCAGCAGCGCGGGACAGAGGAACACTGAAGCTTTCTTT. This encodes CASSAGQRNTEAFF.

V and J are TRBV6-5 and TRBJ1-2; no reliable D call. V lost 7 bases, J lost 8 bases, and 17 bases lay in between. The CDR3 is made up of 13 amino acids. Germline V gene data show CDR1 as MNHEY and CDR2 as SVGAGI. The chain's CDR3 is CASTPRRPWGYTF. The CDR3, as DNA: TGTGCCAGCACCCCGCGGCGGCCTTGGGGCTACACCTTC.

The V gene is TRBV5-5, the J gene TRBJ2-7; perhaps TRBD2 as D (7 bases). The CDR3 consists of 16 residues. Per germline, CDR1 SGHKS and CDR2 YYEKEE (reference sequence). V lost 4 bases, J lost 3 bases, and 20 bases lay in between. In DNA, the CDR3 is TGTGCCAGCAGCCCATCCCGGGGGGCGGCCCTCTACGAGCAGTACTTC. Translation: CASSPSRGAALYEQYF.

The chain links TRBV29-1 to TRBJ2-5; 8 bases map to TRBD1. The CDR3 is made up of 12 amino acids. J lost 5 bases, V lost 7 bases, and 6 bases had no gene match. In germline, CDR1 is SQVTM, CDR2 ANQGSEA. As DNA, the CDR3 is TGCAGCGCCTGGACAGGGAAGGAGACCCAGTACTTC. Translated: CSAWTGKETQYF.

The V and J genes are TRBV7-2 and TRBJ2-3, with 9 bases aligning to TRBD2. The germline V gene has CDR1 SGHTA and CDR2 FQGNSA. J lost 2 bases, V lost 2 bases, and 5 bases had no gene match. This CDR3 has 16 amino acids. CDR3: CASSLIAGDTTDTQYF. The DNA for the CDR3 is TGTGCCAGCAGCTTAATAGCGGGGGACACCACAGATACGCAGTATTTT.

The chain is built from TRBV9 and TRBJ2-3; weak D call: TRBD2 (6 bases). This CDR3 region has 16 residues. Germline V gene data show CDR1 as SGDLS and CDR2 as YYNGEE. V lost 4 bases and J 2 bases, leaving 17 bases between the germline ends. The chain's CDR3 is CASSLLISGSTDTQYF. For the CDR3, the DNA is TGTGCCAGCAGCCTCCTCATTAGCGGATCCACAGATACGCAGTATTTT.

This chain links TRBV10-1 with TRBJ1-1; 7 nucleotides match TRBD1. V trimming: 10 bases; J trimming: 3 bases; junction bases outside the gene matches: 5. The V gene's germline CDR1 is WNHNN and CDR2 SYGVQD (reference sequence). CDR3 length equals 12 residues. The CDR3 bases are TGCGCCACGGGACAGCAGCACACTGAAGCTTTCTTT. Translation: CATGQQHTEAFF.

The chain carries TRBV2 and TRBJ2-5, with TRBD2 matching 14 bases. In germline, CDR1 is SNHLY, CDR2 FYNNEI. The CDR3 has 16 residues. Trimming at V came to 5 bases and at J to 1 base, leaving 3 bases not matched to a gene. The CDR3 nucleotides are TGTGCCAGCAGTCAGGGACTAGCGGGGGTCCAAGAGACCCAGTACTTC. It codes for CASSQGLAGVQETQYF.

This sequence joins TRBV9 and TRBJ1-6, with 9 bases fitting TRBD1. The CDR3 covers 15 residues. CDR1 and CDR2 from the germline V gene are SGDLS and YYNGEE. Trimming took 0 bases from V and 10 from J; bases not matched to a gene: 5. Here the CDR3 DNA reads TGTGCCAGCAGCGTAGGACAGGGGGGTGTATCACCCCTCCACTTT. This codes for CASSVGQGGVSPLHF.

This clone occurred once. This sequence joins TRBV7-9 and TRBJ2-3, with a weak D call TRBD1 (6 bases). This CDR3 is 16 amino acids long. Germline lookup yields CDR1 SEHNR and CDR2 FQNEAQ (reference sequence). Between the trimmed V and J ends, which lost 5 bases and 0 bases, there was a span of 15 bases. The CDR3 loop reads CASSAQQGGSTDTQYF. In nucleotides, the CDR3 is TGTGCCAGCAGCGCCCAACAGGGTGGTAGCACAGATACGCAGTATTTT.

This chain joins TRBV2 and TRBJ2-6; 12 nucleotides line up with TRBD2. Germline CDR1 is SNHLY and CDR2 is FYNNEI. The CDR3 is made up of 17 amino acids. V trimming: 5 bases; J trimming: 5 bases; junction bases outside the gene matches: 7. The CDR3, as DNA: TGTGCCAGCAGTTCTAGCGGGGGGGCCGAAAGGGCCAACGTCCTGACTTTC. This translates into CASSSSGGAERANVLTF.